These 22 T cell receptor beta chains were sequenced from one sample in a study of human CD8 memory T cell subsets. TCR beta was sequenced from UMI-tagged 5' RACE libraries. For each CDR3 protein, TCRdb gives one entry from its re-call of the 5' RACE reads, without DNA. This repertoire includes 15,000 to 20,000 distinct CDR3 sequences. Material for sequencing was CD8+ stem-like memory T cells (TSCM and TCM) sorted from PBMCs. Subset: stem-like memory CD8 T cells (TSTEM), CCR7+ PD-1- TIGIT-. The receptor source for this set is a human donor in good health.

V and J are TRBV5-5 and TRBJ2-7; the TCRdb D gene call, TRBD1, has no DNA to confirm it. CDR3 size: 15 residues. CDR1 SGHKS and CDR2 YYEKEE come from the germline V gene (reference sequence). CDR3 amino acids: CASSLAYQTGNEQYF.

The chain couples TRBV20-1 to TRBJ2-1. This CDR3 region has 15 residues. Germline lookup yields CDR1 DFQATT and CDR2 SNEGSKA (reference sequence). The CDR3 spells CSASESGSSYNEQFF.

This chain's CDR3 is CASSPSTGLVYNEQFF. V and J are TRBV7-3 and TRBJ2-1; there is no DNA to check the TCRdb D call of TRBD1. CDR3 length equals 16 residues. Germline CDR1 reads SGHTA; CDR2 reads FQGTGA.

The chain recombines TRBV27 with TRBJ2-7; the TRBD1 assignment by TCRdb is unverifiable without DNA. CDR1 is MNHEY, CDR2 SMNVEV, per germline (reference sequence). The CDR3 contains 12 residues. This CDR3 is CASMRPPLEQYF.

The J gene is TRBJ2-1, the V gene TRBV5-1. The CDR3 runs to 12 residues. Germline V gene lookup returns CDR1 SGHRS and CDR2 YFSETQ. CDR3 in amino acids: CASSVDYNEQFF. The entire variable domain, with the rest obtained from reference TRBV5-1 and TRBJ2-1, is as follows: KAGVTQTPRYLIKTRGQQVTLSCSPISGHRSVSWYQQTPGQGLQFLFEYFSETQRNKGNFPGRFSGRQFSNSRSEMNVSTLELGDSALYLCASSVDYNEQFFGPGTRLTVL.

The chain employs TRBV20-1 and TRBJ2-7. This CDR3 is 14 amino acids long. The germline gives CDR1 DFQATT, CDR2 SNEGSKA (reference sequence). This chain's CDR3 is CSARDGRGTYEQYF.

The chain links TRBV11-2 to TRBJ2-2; TCRdb lists TRBD2, though no DNA is available to test this call. Germline CDR1 SGHAT, CDR2 FQNNGV. The CDR3 sequence is 13 residues long. The CDR3: CASSDERTGELFF.

The rearrangement joins TRBV28 to TRBJ2-5; there is no DNA to check the TCRdb D call of TRBD2. Germline CDR1 and CDR2: MDHEN and SYDVKM. CDR3 length: 16 residues. CDR3 protein: CASSQAITRLGETQYF.

This chain links TRBV3-1 with TRBJ1-1. The germline gives CDR1 LGHDT, CDR2 YNNKEL (reference sequence). CDR3 length: 15 residues. The CDR3 spells CASSQEFTMGTEAFF.

In terms of frequency, this clonotype is medium-sized. The CDR3 spells CASSFRGPTEAFF. V and J are TRBV28 and TRBJ1-1. CDR1 is MDHEN, CDR2 SYDVKM, per germline. The CDR3 has 13 amino acids.

This chain joins TRBV2 and TRBJ2-2; TCRdb designates TRBD1, a call that cannot be tested without DNA. This CDR3 has 15 amino acids. Looked up from germline, CDR1 is SNHLY and CDR2 is FYNNEI. The CDR3 sequence is CASREGVSGTGELFF. Drawing the rest from reference TRBV2 and TRBJ2-2, the complete variable domain is EPEVTQTPSHQVTQMGQEVILRCVPISNHLYFYWYRQILGQKVEFLVSFYNNEISEKSEIFDDQFSVERPDGSNFTLKIRSTKLEDSAMYFCASREGVSGTGELFFGEGSRLTVL.

The genes are TRBV6-2 or TRBV6-3 and TRBJ1-2; as DNA is missing, the TRBD1 call by TCRdb cannot be tested. This CDR3 has 14 amino acids. Germline V gene data show CDR1 as MNHEY and CDR2 as SVGEGT. The CDR3 spells CASSSTGTGYGYTF.

J is TRBJ2-1 and V is TRBV4-2; TCRdb gives TRBD1 as the D gene, but with no DNA this cannot be confirmed. The CDR3 runs to 14 residues. The germline gives CDR1 LGHNA, CDR2 YNFKEQ. CDR3 sequence: CASSHGGDYNEQFF.

The chain has TRBV28 and TRBJ2-2; TCRdb's assignment of TRBD1 cannot be checked, as there is no DNA. This CDR3 is built from 15 residues. CDR1 and CDR2 from the germline V gene are MDHEN and SYDVKM. The CDR3 here is CASSLAAGQTGELFF.

The chain couples TRBV7-8 to TRBJ2-7; TCRdb's D call of TRBD2 is untestable without DNA. The CDR3 spans 16 residues. Germline CDR1 and CDR2: SGHVS and FQNEAQ. The CDR3 sequence is CASSSSAGGLANEQYF. Supplemented by reference TRBV7-8 and TRBJ2-7, the full variable domain reads GAGVSQSPRYKVAKRGQDVALRCDPISGHVSLFWYQQALGQGPEFLTYFQNEAQLDKSGLPSDRFFAERPEGSVSTLKIQRTQQEDSAVYLCASSSSAGGLANEQYFGPGTRLTVT.

The chain carries TRBV12-3 or TRBV12-4 and TRBJ1-5; TCRdb indicates TRBD1, and absent DNA this call remains unverified. The CDR3 has 19 residues. CDR3 region: CASSGGSRDDRKSNQPQHF.

This chain links TRBV11-2 with TRBJ2-5; absent DNA, TCRdb's TRBD1 call cannot be checked. This CDR3 spans 14 amino acids. The germline CDR1 and CDR2 sequences are SGHAT and FQNNGV. The CDR3 protein is CASSLYGGQETQYF. Looking up the rest from reference TRBV11-2 and TRBJ2-5 gives the full variable domain: EAGVAQSPRYKIIEKRQSVAFWCNPISGHATLYWYQQILGQGPKLLIQFQNNGVVDDSQLPKDRFSAERLKGVDSTLKIQPAKLEDSAVYLCASSLYGGQETQYFGPGTRLLVL.

The chain employs TRBV6-1 and TRBJ1-1. CDR1 and CDR2 (germline): MNHNS, SASEGT. The CDR3 covers 13 residues. Here the CDR3 reads CASSVFESTEAFF.

The chain is built from TRBV10-3 and TRBJ2-7; TCRdb's D call of TRBD2 is untestable without DNA. This CDR3 contains 20 residues. The germline gives CDR1 ENHRY, CDR2 SYGVKD. The CDR3 spells CAIGLPRREAIPPSSYEQYF.

The chain joins TRBV6-6 to TRBJ2-1; no DNA is available, so the TRBD2 call from TCRdb remains unchecked. The CDR3 runs to 15 residues. CDR1 and CDR2 from the germline V gene are MNHNY and SVGAGI (reference sequence). This CDR3 is CASSPATSGGPEQFF.

The V gene is TRBV5-6, the J gene TRBJ2-7; the D gene TCRdb calls, TRBD1, cannot be checked with no DNA. The CDR3 length is 16 residues. Germline V gene lookup returns CDR1 SGHDT and CDR2 YYEEEE. The CDR3 loop is CASSFGVRGHTYEQYF.

This sequence joins TRBV6-6 and TRBJ1-2. This CDR3 spans 14 amino acids. Germline V gene lookup returns CDR1 MNHNY and CDR2 SVGAGI (reference sequence). This chain's CDR3 is CASNGRRANYGYTF.